This is a list of T cell receptor beta chains from one sample in a study of shared clonotypes between healthy human individuals. Assay used: immunoSEQ multiplex PCR; TCRdb lists only in-frame clones, some missing. The table lists approximately 340,000 clones, around 67% of them singletons. Sequencing was done on a sample of memory CD4+ T cells sorted from blood. These receptors were obtained from a man aged 25 to 40 in good health. The CDR3 runs from the conserved cysteine through the conserved F or W. The D gene is left open where the match is weak. Rows may omit the clone size; those that give it use once, few, many or a size class.

>NA|NA|TRBV19|TRBJ2-5
CASSGTQQETQYF
TGTGCCAGTAGCGGGACACAACAAGAGACCCAGTACTTC
>few|TRBD1|TRBV27|TRBJ2-2
CASSLRGRLGTGELFF
TGTGCCAGCAGTTTAAGGGGGCGATTAGGCACCGGGGAGCTGTTTTTT
>NA|NA|TRBV4-1|TRBJ2-1
CASSPLGLNEQFF
TGCGCCAGCAGCCCCCTGGGGCTCAATGAGCAGTTCTTC
>NA|NA|TRBV5-3|TRBJ2-7
CASRHRGPLGKYF
TGTGCCAGCAGACATCGGGGTCCATTAGGTAAGTACTTC
>NA|TRBD2|TRBV7-3|TRBJ2-2
CASSSPSGMNTGELFF
TGTGCCAGCAGCTCACCCAGCGGGATGAACACCGGGGAGCTGTTTTTT
>NA|TRBD1|TRBV27|TRBJ1-1
CASSPRQGRNTEAFF
TGTGCCAGCAGTCCTCGACAGGGCAGGAACACTGAAGCTTTCTTT
>NA|NA|TRBV6-5|TRBJ2-7
CASSYSGGLYEQYF
TGTGCCAGCAGTTACTCGGGGGGTCTCTACGAGCAGTACTTC
>NA|NA|TRBV6-5|TRBJ1-5
CASSQGGPQHF
TGTGCCAGCAGTCAGGGTGGGCCCCAGCATTTT
>NA|TRBD2|TRBV18|TRBJ2-7
CASSPQSSGLSSYEQYF
TGTGCCAGCTCACCACAGTCTAGCGGGCTGAGCTCCTACGAGCAGTACTTC
>NA|TRBD1|TRBV2|TRBJ2-5
CASRQDRGGETQYF
TGTGCCAGCAGGCAGGACAGGGGAGGGGAGACCCAGTACTTC
>NA|TRBD1|TRBV20-1|TRBJ2-7
CSASAGGVQYF
TGCAGTGCTAGCGCAGGGGGCGTGCAGTACTTC
>NA|TRBD1|TRBV5-4|TRBJ2-2
CASSSGTEGTGELFF
TGTGCCAGCAGCTCGGGGACAGAGGGTACCGGGGAGCTGTTTTTT
>NA|NA|TRBV5-4|TRBJ2-2
CASSLGGTGELFF
TGTGCCAGCAGCTTGGGCGGCACCGGGGAGCTGTTTTTT
>NA|NA|TRBV15|TRBJ2-1
CATSRDLGNEQFF
TGTGCCACCAGCAGAGATCTCGGGAATGAGCAGTTCTTC
>few|TRBD1|TRBV18|TRBJ2-5
CASSGGQGRSTETQYF
TGTGCCAGCTCAGGCGGACAGGGGAGGTCCACAGAGACCCAGTACTTC
>NA|TRBD2|TRBV7-8|TRBJ2-7
CASSPRLAGGLSEQYF
TGTGCCAGCAGCCCAAGACTAGCGGGGGGGTTATCTGAGCAGTACTTC
>NA|NA|TRBV19|TRBJ1-4
CASSIALTARRVRKLFF
TGTGCCAGTAGTATAGCCTTGACAGCACGCCGCGTGAGGAAACTGTTTTTT
>NA|NA|TRBV4-3|TRBJ1-2
CASSQELVQPNYGYTF
TGCGCCAGCAGCCAAGAGCTCGTCCAGCCGAACTATGGCTACACCTTC
>NA|TRBD2|TRBV28|TRBJ2-7
CASSPLGLAGPEQYF
TGTGCCAGCAGTCCTCTGGGACTAGCGGGGCCCGAGCAGTACTTC
>NA|TRBD2|TRBV7-2|TRBJ2-1
CASSLAGASGRLNEQFF
TGTGCCAGCAGCTTAGCCGGAGCTAGCGGGAGATTGAATGAGCAGTTCTTC
>NA|NA|TRBV28|TRBJ2-2
CASESQGRNGELFF
TGTGCCAGCGAATCACAGGGGAGGAACGGGGAGCTGTTTTTT
>NA|TRBD1|TRBV10-3|TRBJ2-2
CAISLQGLNTGELFF
TGTGCCATCAGTCTACAGGGGTTAAACACCGGGGAGCTGTTTTTT
>few|TRBD1|TRBV5-8|TRBJ2-7
CASSFWGGTGSYEQYF
TGTGCCAGCAGCTTTTGGGGCGGGACAGGGTCCTACGAGCAGTACTTC
>NA|NA|TRBV9|TRBJ1-3
CASSAGGSGNTIYF
TGTGCCAGCAGCGCCGGTGGCTCTGGAAACACCATATATTTT
>NA|NA|TRBV27|TRBJ1-2
CASSSQPASYGYTF
TGTGCCAGCAGTTCCCAGCCCGCCAGCTATGGCTACACCTTC
>NA|TRBD2|TRBV25-1|TRBJ2-1
CASSRPRSGSPDNEQFF
TGTGCCAGCAGTCGACCACGTAGCGGGAGCCCCGACAATGAGCAGTTCTTC
>NA|TRBD2|TRBV7-9|TRBJ2-5
CASSFQGLARPSQETQYF
TGTGCCAGCAGCTTCCAGGGACTAGCGCGACCAAGCCAAGAGACCCAGTACTTC
>NA|TRBD1|TRBV7-8|TRBJ2-7
CASSPRQGLYEQYF
TGTGCCAGCAGCCCCAGACAGGGTTTATACGAGCAGTACTTC
>NA|NA|TRBV7-2|TRBJ2-5
CASSAALGGKGETQYF
TGTGCCAGCAGCGCAGCTTTGGGGGGAAAGGGAGAGACCCAGTACTTC
>few|NA|TRBV10-2|TRBJ1-2
CASGQNYGYTF
TGCGCCAGCGGGCAGAACTATGGCTACACCTTC
>NA|NA|TRBV28|TRBJ1-4
CASSSTSGFNEKLFF
TGTGCCAGCAGCTCCACCTCGGGATTTAATGAAAAACTGTTTTTT
>NA|TRBD2|TRBV28|TRBJ2-2
CASSSISGSAGELFF
TGTGCCAGCAGTTCGATTAGCGGGAGCGCCGGGGAGCTGTTTTTT
>NA|TRBD2|TRBV9|TRBJ2-3
CASSVSTSGSGDTQYF
TGTGCCAGCAGCGTATCGACTAGCGGGAGCGGGGATACGCAGTATTTT
>few|NA|TRBV7-2|TRBJ2-1
CASSSEPYNEQFF
TGTGCCAGCAGCTCGGAGCCTTACAATGAGCAGTTCTTC
>few|TRBD1|TRBV2|TRBJ1-6
CASRGDRGTLDSPLHF
TGTGCCAGCAGGGGGGACAGGGGAACGTTGGATTCACCCCTCCACTTT
>NA|NA|TRBV6-1|TRBJ1-2
CASTLTEDYGYTF
TGTGCCAGCACTCTCACGGAAGACTATGGCTACACCTTC
>few|NA|TRBV30|TRBJ1-1
CASNVRGGTEAFF
TGTGCCTCCAATGTCAGGGGAGGCACTGAAGCTTTCTTT
>NA|TRBD2|TRBV11-3|TRBJ2-7
CASSLYAGGSYEQYF
TGTGCCAGCAGCTTATATGCGGGAGGTTCCTACGAGCAGTACTTC
>few|NA|TRBV28|TRBJ1-1
CASSFTFSTEAFF
TGTGCCAGCAGTTTCACGTTTTCCACTGAAGCTTTCTTT
>NA|NA|TRBV12-1|TRBJ2-7
CASKDRQGAHEQYF
TGTGCCAGCAAGGATCGGCAGGGGGCCCACGAGCAGTACTTC
>NA|NA|TRBV7-2|TRBJ1-5
CASSLGIGFGQPQHF
TGTGCCAGCAGCTTAGGCATCGGTTTCGGTCAGCCCCAGCATTTT
>NA|NA|TRBV19|TRBJ2-1
CASSPTYRVGNEQFF
TGTGCCAGTAGTCCAACCTACAGGGTGGGCAATGAGCAGTTCTTC